This T cell receptor (beta chain) was captured in a study of shared clonotypes between healthy human individuals. Naive CD4+ cells were CD45RA-selected; the remaining cells were memory. Original analysis: With immunoSEQ giving junction-only sequences and no quality scores, filtering differed. TCRdb keeps only in-frame clones here, not all; method: immunoSEQ multiplex PCR. V, J and clone size derive from that table, while D and trimming were established from the DNA sequence. The sample has under 600,000 clones, roughly 95% seen once; the top ten hold 0.05% to 0.07%. Per the germline V gene, CDR1 is WSHSY and CDR2 is SAAADI. CDR3 length: 13 residues. Unmatched junction bases numbered 6, after V lost 9 bases and J lost 5 bases.

The gene calls are TRBV10-2 and TRBJ2-3; TRBD2 matches at 9 bases. What was sequenced was naive CD4+ T cells sorted from blood. This sample's subset: CD45RA+ positively selected. The receptor was isolated from a woman in her thirties in good health. For the CDR3, the DNA is TGCGCCAGTGGGACTAGCTCTGAAGATACGCAGTATTTT. Protein sequence: CASGTSSEDTQYF.